A single sample gave rise to the 10 T cell receptor beta chains below, sequenced in a study of beta chain features in type 1 diabetes. Sequenced material consisted of expressed TCRB transcripts (all of the isolated RNA was reverse transcribed). Clones were read by immunoSEQ multiplex PCR, and TCRdb kept only the in-frame ones, dropping some. The table records 850,000 to 900,000 clones, under 20% of them present only once. The specimen was naive CD4+ T cells from blood. These receptors were obtained from a woman aged 18-29 years in good health.

This clone was seen more than once but under ten times. In DNA, the CDR3 is TGCAGTGCTACCCGGCTCTACGAGCAGTACTTC. It encodes CSATRLYEQYF. The chain carries TRBV20-1 and TRBJ2-7; D is unresolved. The CDR3 has 11 amino acids. Germline V gives CDR1 DFQATT, CDR2 SNEGSKA (reference sequence). Trimming shortened V by 4 bases and J by 3 bases, and 7 bases separated the two germline ends.

On this clone itself: The junction shows a germline mismatch at one end, possibly a read error. The rearrangement joins TRBV7-2 to TRBJ2-5; D ambiguous. From germline, CDR1 is SGHTA and CDR2 FQGNSA. This CDR3 is built from 13 residues. For the CDR3, the DNA is TGTGCCAGCAGCTTAAATCCTGGAGAGACCCGGTACTTC. Its protein product is CASSLNPGETRYF.

There are a few counts of this clone. V usage is TRBV4-3 and J usage is TRBJ2-1; 7 bases line up with TRBD2. J gave up 7 bases and V 6 bases, and 24 bases lay outside the gene matches. CDR3 length: 19 amino acids. Germline-derived CDR1 and CDR2 are LGHNA and YSLEER. CDR3 loop: CASRTMLPGSLAGANEQFF. CDR3 nucleotide sequence: TGCGCCAGCAGGACAATGCTGCCGGGATCTTTGGCGGGAGCGAATGAGCAGTTCTTC.

This clone has a handful of counts. This chain uses TRBV10-3 with TRBJ1-2; D is unclear. The germline V gene encodes CDR1 ENHRY and CDR2 SYGVKD. This CDR3 comprises 14 residues. Trimming stripped 2 bases from V and 4 bases from J, with 11 bases between. DNA of the CDR3: TGTGCCATCAGTGAGGTTGGGATGATCTATGGCTACACCTTC. This translates into CAISEVGMIYGYTF.

The rearrangement joins TRBV7-9 to TRBJ1-4; possible D gene TRBD1, 5 bases. Germline-derived CDR1 and CDR2 are SEHNR and FQNEAQ (reference sequence). This CDR3 spans 16 amino acids. Between the trimmed V and J ends, which lost 2 bases and 6 bases, there was a span of 16 bases. CDR3 protein: CASSLMGTMGDEKLFF. The CDR3 DNA follows: TGTGCCAGCAGCTTAATGGGGACGATGGGAGATGAAAAACTGTTTTTT.

With respect to this clone: Other DNA sequences from this sample encode an identical CDR3 as well. The chain is built from TRBV18 and TRBJ1-4; unclear D gene. The CDR3 contains 13 residues. V was clipped by 2 bases and J by 5 bases, with 6 bases between them. Germline assignment: CDR1 KGHSH and CDR2 LQKENI. CDR3 residues: CASSPTGNEKLFF. Written as DNA, the CDR3 is TGTGCCAGCTCACCAACCGGGAATGAAAAACTGTTTTTT. The full variable domain, completed using reference TRBV18 and TRBJ1-4, is NAGVMQNPRHLVRRRGQEARLRCSPMKGHSHVYWYRQLPEEGLKFMVYLQKENIIDESGMPKERFSAEFPKEGPSILRIQQVVRGDSAAYFCASSPTGNEKLFFGSGTQLSVL.

This clone was recorded a few times. The chain recombines TRBV12-5 with TRBJ2-2; D unresolved. The CDR3 consists of 14 residues. The V gene's germline CDR1 is LGHNT and CDR2 FRNRAP. The ends were cut back, 5 bases at V and 3 bases at J, with 10 bases in the middle. The CDR3: CASGTGLDTGELFF. The CDR3 nucleotides are TGTGCTAGTGGTACGGGCCTCGACACCGGGGAGCTGTTTTTT.

This chain joins TRBV7-8 and TRBJ2-2; 11 positions match TRBD2. The germline CDR1 and CDR2 sequences are SGHVS and FQNEAQ. V trimming: 7 bases; J trimming: 5 bases; junction bases outside the gene matches: 6. The CDR3 extends over 15 amino acids. The CDR3 here is CASKKIAGGTGELFF. CDR3 nucleotides: TGTGCCAGCAAGAAAATAGCGGGAGGGACCGGGGAGCTGTTTTTT.

The rearrangement uses TRBV6-5 and TRBJ2-7; D uncertain. The CDR3 is made up of 15 amino acids. Deletions cut 2 bases from V and 0 bases from J, with 11 bases between. CDR1 and CDR2 (germline): MNHEY, SVGAGI. Here the CDR3 reads CASSYEWRSSYEQYF. The CDR3, as DNA: TGTGCCAGCAGTTACGAGTGGCGGAGCTCCTACGAGCAGTACTTC.

The rearrangement joins TRBV2 to TRBJ2-5, with 10 bases lining up with TRBD1. Germline CDR1 is SNHLY and CDR2 is FYNNEI. With 7 bases clipped from V and 5 bases from J, the junction kept 7 bases outside the gene matches. The CDR3 contains 14 residues. CDR3: CASNTGTGVETQYF. The CDR3 bases are TGTGCCAGCAATACCGGGACAGGGGTCGAGACCCAGTACTTC.